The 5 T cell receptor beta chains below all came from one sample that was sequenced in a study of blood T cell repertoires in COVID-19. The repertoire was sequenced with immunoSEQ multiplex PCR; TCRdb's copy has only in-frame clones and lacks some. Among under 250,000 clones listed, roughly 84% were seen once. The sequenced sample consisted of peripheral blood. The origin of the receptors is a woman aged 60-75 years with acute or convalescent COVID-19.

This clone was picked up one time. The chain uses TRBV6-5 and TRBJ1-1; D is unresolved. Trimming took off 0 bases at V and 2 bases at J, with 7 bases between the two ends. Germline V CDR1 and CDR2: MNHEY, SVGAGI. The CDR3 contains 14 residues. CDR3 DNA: TGTGCCAGCAGTTACTCGCGTCGAAACACTGAAGCTTTCTTT. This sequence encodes CASSYSRRNTEAFF.

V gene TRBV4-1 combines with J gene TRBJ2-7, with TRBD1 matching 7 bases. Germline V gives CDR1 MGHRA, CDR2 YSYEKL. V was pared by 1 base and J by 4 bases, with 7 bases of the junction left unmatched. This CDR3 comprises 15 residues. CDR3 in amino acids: CASSQGQGSQYEQYF. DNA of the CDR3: TGCGCCAGCAGCCAAGGACAGGGCTCACAATACGAGCAGTACTTC.

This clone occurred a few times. The CDR3 coding sequence is TGCGCCAGCAGCTTGGCCGCAGGGTTGAACACTGAAGCTTTCTTT. Its protein product is CASSLAAGLNTEAFF. The chain links TRBV5-1 to TRBJ1-1, with TRBD1 as a possible D gene (5 bases). Germline V CDR1 and CDR2: SGHRS, YFSETQ. This CDR3 region has 15 residues. V was shortened by 0 bases and J by 0 bases, with 9 bases between the two germline ends.

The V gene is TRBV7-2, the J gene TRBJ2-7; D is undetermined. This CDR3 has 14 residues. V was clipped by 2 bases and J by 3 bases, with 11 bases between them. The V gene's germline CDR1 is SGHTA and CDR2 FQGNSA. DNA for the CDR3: TGTGCCAGCAGCTTAAGTGCAGGAAACTACGAGCAGTACTTC. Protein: CASSLSAGNYEQYF.

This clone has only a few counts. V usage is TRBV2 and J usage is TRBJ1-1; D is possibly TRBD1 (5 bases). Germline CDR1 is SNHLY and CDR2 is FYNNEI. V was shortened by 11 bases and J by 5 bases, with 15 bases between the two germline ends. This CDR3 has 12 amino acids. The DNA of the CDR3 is TGTGCCGGCCGGGGGAAAGGGACTGAAGCTTTCTTT. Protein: CAGRGKGTEAFF.